This TCR beta chain was sequenced in a study of T cell repertoires in cytomegalovirus infection. Study at large: The public TCR beta signatures pointed to both CMV infection and matching HLA type.

MiXCR, applied by TCRdb to the reads, yields one record per CDR3 protein. The sample contains some 500,000 distinct CDR3 sequences, roughly 42% of which appear only once. The CDR3 loop spans 18 amino acids. V was clipped by 6 bases and J by 0 bases; unmatched bases: 5. The germline V gene has CDR1 LGHDT and CDR2 YNNKEL (reference sequence). A word on this clonotype: Its cognate antigen is unknown.

Study observations and caveats: CMV-specific HLA-C-restricted TCR beta clonotypes dominated the ex vivo response. The cumulative frequency of public TCR beta families distinguished individuals who carried CMV together with the relevant HLA.

The genes are TRBV3-1 and TRBJ2-2; 15 bases align to TRBD2. This specimen was cultured PBMCs, taken from culture after CMV antigen stimulation. The receptor was derived from a human donor in good health (CMV status not recorded). Some clones in this sample may be carry-over from other donors' samples. The CDR3 is CASRPGTSGRTNTGELFF. The CDR3 bases are TGTGCCAGCAGACCCGGGACTAGCGGGAGGACGAACACCGGGGAGCTGTTTTTT.